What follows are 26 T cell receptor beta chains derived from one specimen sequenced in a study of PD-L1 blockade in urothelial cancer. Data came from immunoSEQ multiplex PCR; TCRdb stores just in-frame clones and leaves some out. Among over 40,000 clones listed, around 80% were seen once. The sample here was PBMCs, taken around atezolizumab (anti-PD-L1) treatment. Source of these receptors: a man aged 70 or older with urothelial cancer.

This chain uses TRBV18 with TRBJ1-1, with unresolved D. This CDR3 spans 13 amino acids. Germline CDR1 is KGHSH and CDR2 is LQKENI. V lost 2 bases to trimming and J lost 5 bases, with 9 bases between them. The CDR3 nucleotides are TGTGCCAGCTCACCAGATCCAACAACTGAAGCTTTCTTT. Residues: CASSPDPTTEAFF.

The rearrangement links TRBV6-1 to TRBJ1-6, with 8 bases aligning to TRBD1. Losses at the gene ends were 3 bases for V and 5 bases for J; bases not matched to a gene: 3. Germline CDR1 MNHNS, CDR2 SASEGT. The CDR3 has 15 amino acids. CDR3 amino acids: CASSDRTGNNSPLHF. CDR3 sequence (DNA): TGTGCCAGCAGTGACCGGACAGGGAATAATTCACCCCTCCACTTT.

In nucleotides, the CDR3 is TGTGCCAGCAGCGGGGCGGGGGATTCGGAGACCCAGTACTTC. Translating it yields CASSGAGDSETQYF. The V gene is TRBV6-9, the J gene TRBJ2-5; 7 positions match TRBD2. Trimming took 6 bases from V and 5 from J; bases not matched to a gene: 9. The CDR3 sequence is 14 residues long. CDR1 and CDR2 (germline): MNHGY, SVAAGI.

CDR3 bases: TGTGCCAGTAGTGCCCTGACTAGCGGGAGGACCGGGGAGCTGTTTTTT. Translated, it gives CASSALTSGRTGELFF. This sequence joins TRBV19 and TRBJ2-2; 13 bases align to TRBD2. CDR3 size: 16 residues. Germline values: CDR1 LNHDA, CDR2 SQIVND (reference sequence). V shed 5 bases and J 5 bases; nucleotides not matched to a gene: 5.

In nucleotides, the CDR3 is TGTGCCAGCAGCTTGGGAACTAGCGGGGGGGCGAATGAGCAGTTCTTC. Its protein is CASSLGTSGGANEQFF. The chain couples TRBV7-2 to TRBJ2-1; 13 nucleotides match TRBD2. V trimming: 3 bases; J trimming: 7 bases; junction bases outside the gene matches: 6. Germline V gene lookup returns CDR1 SGHTA and CDR2 FQGNSA. This CDR3 region has 16 residues.

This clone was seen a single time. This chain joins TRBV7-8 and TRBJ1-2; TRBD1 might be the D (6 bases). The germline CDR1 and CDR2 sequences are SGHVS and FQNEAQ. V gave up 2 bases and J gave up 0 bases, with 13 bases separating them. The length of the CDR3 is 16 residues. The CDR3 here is CASSLTERTANYGYTF. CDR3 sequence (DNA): TGTGCCAGCAGCTTAACAGAAAGGACAGCTAACTATGGCTACACCTTC.

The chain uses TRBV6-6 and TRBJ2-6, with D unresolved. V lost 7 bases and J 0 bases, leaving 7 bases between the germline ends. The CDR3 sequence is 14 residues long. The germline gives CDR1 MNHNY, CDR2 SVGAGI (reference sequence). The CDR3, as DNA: TGTGCCAGCACCCCGGGCTCTGGGGCCAACGTCCTGACTTTC. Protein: CASTPGSGANVLTF.

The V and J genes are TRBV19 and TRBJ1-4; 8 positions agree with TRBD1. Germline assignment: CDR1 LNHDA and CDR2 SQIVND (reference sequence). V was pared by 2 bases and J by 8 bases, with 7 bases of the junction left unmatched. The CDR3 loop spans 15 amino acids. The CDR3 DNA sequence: TGTGCCAGTAGTATAACCGGACAGGGAAGGGAAAAACTGTTTTTT. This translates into CASSITGQGREKLFF.

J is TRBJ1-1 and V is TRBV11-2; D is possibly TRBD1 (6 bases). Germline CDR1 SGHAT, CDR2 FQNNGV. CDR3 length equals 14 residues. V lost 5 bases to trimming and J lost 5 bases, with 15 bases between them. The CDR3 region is CASSPRDTGTEAFF. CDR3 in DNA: TGTGCCAGCAGCCCCCGGGACACCGGTACTGAAGCTTTCTTT.

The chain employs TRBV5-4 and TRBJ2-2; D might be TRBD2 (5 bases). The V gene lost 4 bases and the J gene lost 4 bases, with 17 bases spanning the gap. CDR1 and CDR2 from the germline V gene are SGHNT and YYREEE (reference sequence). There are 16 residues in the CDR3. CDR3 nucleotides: TGTGCCAGCAGCCCGGGGTTTTCTGGGCTCACCGGGGAGCTGTTTTTT. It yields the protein CASSPGFSGLTGELFF.

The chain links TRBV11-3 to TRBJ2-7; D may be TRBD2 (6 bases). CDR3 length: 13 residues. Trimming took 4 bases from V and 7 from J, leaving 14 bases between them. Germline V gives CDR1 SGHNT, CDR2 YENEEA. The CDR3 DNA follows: TGTGCCAGCAGCTCACGGGACTCGGGAGAGCAGTACTTC. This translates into CASSSRDSGEQYF.

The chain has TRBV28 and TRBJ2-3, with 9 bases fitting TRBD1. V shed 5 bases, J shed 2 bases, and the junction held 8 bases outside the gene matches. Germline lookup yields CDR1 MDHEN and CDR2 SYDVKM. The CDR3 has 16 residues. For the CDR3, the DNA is TGTGCCAGCAGTACCGCCGGGACAGGGAACACAGATACGCAGTATTTT. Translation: CASSTAGTGNTDTQYF.

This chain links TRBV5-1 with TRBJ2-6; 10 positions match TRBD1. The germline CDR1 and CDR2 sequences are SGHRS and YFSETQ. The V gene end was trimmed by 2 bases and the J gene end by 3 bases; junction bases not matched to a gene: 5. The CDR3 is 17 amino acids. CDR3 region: CASSFSGQGLGANVLTF. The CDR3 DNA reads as TGCGCCAGCAGCTTTTCGGGACAGGGGCTTGGGGCCAACGTCCTGACTTTC.

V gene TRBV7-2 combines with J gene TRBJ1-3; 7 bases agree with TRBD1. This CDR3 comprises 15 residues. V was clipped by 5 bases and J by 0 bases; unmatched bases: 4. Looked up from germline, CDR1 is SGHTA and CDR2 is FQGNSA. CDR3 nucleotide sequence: TGTGCCAGCAGCCCCCGGACAGGCTCTGGAAACACCATATATTTT. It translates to CASSPRTGSGNTIYF.

CDR3 residues: CASSLGRPGNEQFF. For the CDR3, the DNA is TGCGCCAGCAGCTTGGGACGGCCGGGGAATGAGCAGTTCTTC. The V gene is TRBV5-1, the J gene TRBJ2-1; D possibly corresponds to TRBD2 (5 bases). Trimming took off 0 bases at V and 7 bases at J, with 11 bases between the two ends. CDR3 length: 14 residues. CDR1 and CDR2 (germline): SGHRS, YFSETQ.

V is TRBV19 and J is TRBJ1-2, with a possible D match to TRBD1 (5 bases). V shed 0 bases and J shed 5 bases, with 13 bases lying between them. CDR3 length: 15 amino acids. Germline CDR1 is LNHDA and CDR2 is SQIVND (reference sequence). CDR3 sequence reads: CASSIDLHRSYGYTF. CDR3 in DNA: TGTGCCAGTAGTATAGATCTCCACAGGTCTTATGGCTACACCTTC.

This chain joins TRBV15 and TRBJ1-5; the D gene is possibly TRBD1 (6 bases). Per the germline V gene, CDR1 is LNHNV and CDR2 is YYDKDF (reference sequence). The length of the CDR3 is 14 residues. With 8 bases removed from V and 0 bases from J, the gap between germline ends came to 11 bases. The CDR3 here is CATAGDNSNQPQHF. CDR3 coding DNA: TGTGCCACCGCAGGGGACAATAGCAATCAGCCCCAGCATTTT.

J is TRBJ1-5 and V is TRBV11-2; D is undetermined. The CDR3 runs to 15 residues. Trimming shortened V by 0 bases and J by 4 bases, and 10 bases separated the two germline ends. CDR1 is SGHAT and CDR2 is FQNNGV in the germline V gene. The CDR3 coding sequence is TGTGCCAGCAGCTTAGAAATTGGAGGGAATCAGCCCCAGCATTTT. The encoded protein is CASSLEIGGNQPQHF.

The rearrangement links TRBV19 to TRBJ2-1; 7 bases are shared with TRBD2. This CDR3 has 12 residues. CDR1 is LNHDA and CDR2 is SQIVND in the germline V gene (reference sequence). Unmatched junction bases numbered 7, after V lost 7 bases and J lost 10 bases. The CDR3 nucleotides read TGTGCCAGTACCGGACTAGTAGGAGAGCAGTTCTTC. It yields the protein CASTGLVGEQFF.

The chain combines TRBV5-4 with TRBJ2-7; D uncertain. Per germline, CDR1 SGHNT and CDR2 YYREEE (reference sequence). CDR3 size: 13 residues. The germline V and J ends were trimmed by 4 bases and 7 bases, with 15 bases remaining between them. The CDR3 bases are TGTGCCAGCAGCAGTAAGTCAGGAAGGGAGCAGTACTTC. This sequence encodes CASSSKSGREQYF.

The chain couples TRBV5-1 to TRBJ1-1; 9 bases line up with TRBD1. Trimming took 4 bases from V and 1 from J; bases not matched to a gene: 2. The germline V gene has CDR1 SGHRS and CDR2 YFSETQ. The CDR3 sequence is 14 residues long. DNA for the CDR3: TGCGCCAGCAGCGCGACAGGGGGGAACACTGAAGCTTTCTTT. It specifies CASSATGGNTEAFF. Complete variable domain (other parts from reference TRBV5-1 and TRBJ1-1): KAGVTQTPRYLIKTRGQQVTLSCSPISGHRSVSWYQQTPGQGLQFLFEYFSETQRNKGNFPGRFSGRQFSNSRSEMNVSTLELGDSALYLCASSATGGNTEAFFGQGTRLTVV.

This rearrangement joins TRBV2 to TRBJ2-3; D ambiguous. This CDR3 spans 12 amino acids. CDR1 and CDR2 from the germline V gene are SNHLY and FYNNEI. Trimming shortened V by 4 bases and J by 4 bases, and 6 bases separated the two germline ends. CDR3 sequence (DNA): TGTGCCAGCAGTGTCCGGGCAGATACGCAGTATTTT. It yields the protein CASSVRADTQYF.

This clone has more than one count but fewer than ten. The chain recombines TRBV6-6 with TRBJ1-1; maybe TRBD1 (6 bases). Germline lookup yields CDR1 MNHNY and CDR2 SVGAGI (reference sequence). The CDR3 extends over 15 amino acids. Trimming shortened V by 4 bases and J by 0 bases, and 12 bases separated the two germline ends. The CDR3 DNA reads TGTGCCAGCAGTTCGCGGACAGCCATGAACACTGAAGCTTTCTTT. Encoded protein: CASSSRTAMNTEAFF.

This CDR3 reads CASSQQDRVNGYTF. In nucleotides, the CDR3 is TGTGCCAGCAGCCAGCAGGACAGGGTAAACGGCTACACCTTC. The chain joins TRBV28 to TRBJ1-2, with TRBD1 matching over 8 bases. Germline CDR1 and CDR2: MDHEN and SYDVKM. CDR3 length: 14 amino acids. With 6 bases clipped from V and 8 bases from J, the junction kept 11 bases outside the gene matches.

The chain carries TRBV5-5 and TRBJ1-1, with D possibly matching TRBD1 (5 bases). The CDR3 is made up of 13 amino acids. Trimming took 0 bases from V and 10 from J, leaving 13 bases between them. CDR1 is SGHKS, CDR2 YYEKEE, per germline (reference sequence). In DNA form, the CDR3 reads TGTGCCAGCAGCTTGGCGGGGGATACAGGAGCTTTCTTT. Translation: CASSLAGDTGAFF.

This CDR3 reads CAISPGTRMLEQYF. CDR3 in DNA: TGTGCCATCAGTCCCGGGACTAGAATGCTCGAGCAGTACTTC. The chain has TRBV10-3 and TRBJ2-7; 8 nucleotides align to TRBD2. The germline V gene encodes CDR1 ENHRY and CDR2 SYGVKD. The ends lost 5 bases at V and 6 bases at J; junction bases unmatched: 9. The CDR3 covers 14 residues.